The 21 T cell receptor beta chains presented below share a single source sample, sequenced in a study of T cells in Graves' hyperthyroidism and ophthalmopathy. What was amplified from RNA transcripts were TCR beta CDR3 regions. HTBI primers drove first-round RT-PCR of the TCR CDR3. TCRdb used MiXCR to reprocess the multiplex PCR reads, holding one entry per CDR3 protein. The table records around 520,000 distinct CDR3 sequences, less than 15% of them present only once. The source material was blood. Receptor source: a woman in her 40s with Graves' hyperthyroidism.

This clonotype was seen at least ten times. V gene TRBV7-9 combines with J gene TRBJ2-7, with 7 bases matching TRBD1. V gave up 1 base and J gave up 3 bases; unmatched junction bases: 6. The CDR3 is 15 amino acids. Germline CDR1 is SEHNR and CDR2 is FQNEAQ (reference sequence). CDR3 residues: CASSLEGTAFYEQYF. In DNA form, the CDR3 reads TGTGCCAGCAGCTTAGAAGGGACAGCCTTCTACGAGCAGTACTTC.

This sequence joins TRBV30 and TRBJ1-6, with a possible D match to TRBD1 (5 bases). CDR3 length equals 14 residues. Trimming stripped 2 bases from V and 5 bases from J, with 10 bases between. Germline lookup yields CDR1 GTSNPN and CDR2 SVGIG (reference sequence). The CDR3: CAWSPGPHNSPLHF. In DNA, the CDR3 is TGTGCCTGGAGTCCGGGACCGCATAATTCACCCCTCCACTTT.

The table lists this clonotype with many counts. The V gene is TRBV28, the J gene TRBJ2-5; D gene uncertain. CDR1 and CDR2 from the germline V gene are MDHEN and SYDVKM. This CDR3 is built from 11 residues. Trimming cost V 5 bases and J 7 bases, with 8 bases left between them. This CDR3 reads CASSPAGTQYF. CDR3 sequence (DNA): TGTGCCAGCAGTCCAGCAGGGACCCAGTACTTC.

The chain joins TRBV28 to TRBJ1-2; TRBD1 might be the D (5 bases). V was pared by 5 bases and J by 3 bases, with 13 bases between. The V gene's germline CDR1 is MDHEN and CDR2 SYDVKM. The CDR3 has 14 residues. CDR3 loop: CASSPGTDDYGYTF. CDR3 bases: TGTGCCAGCAGTCCGGGGACGGACGACTATGGCTACACCTTC.

This clonotype was observed at least ten times. CDR3 residues: CATMTSWGNEQFF. CDR3 in DNA: TGTGCCACCATGACGTCCTGGGGCAATGAGCAGTTCTTC. V gene TRBV24-1 combines with J gene TRBJ2-1; D unclear. Trimming left V 8 bases short and J 6 bases short, with 13 bases between. In germline, CDR1 is KGHDR, CDR2 SFDVKD. The CDR3 loop spans 13 amino acids.

At least ten counts were recorded for this clonotype. The rearrangement uses TRBV11-2 and TRBJ2-2; D may be TRBD2 (6 bases). V dropped 0 bases and J dropped 6 bases, with 20 bases sitting between them. CDR3 length equals 18 residues. Germline V gene lookup returns CDR1 SGHAT and CDR2 FQNNGV. As DNA, the CDR3 is TGTGCCAGCAGCTTAGATAACGTCCGTCAGGGAGGAGCCGGGGAGCTGTTTTTT. This codes for CASSLDNVRQGGAGELFF.

Only a few counts were recorded for this clonotype. The chain employs TRBV9 and TRBJ1-5; the D is unclear. Trimming shortened V by 0 bases and J by 3 bases, and 10 bases separated the two germline ends. The germline gives CDR1 SGDLS, CDR2 YYNGEE. The CDR3 sequence is 15 residues long. In DNA, the CDR3 is TGTGCCAGCAGCGTAGACGGAAGCCTCAATCAGCCCCAGCATTTT. It yields the protein CASSVDGSLNQPQHF. Variable domain in full (rest from reference TRBV9 and TRBJ1-5): DSGVTQTPKHLITATGQRVTLRCSPRSGDLSVYWYQQSLDQGLQFLIQYYNGEERAKGNILERFSAQQFPDLHSELNLSSLELGDSALYFCASSVDGSLNQPQHFGDGTRLSIL.

The sample holds many counts of this clonotype. The chain recombines TRBV28 with TRBJ1-6; 8 bases match TRBD1. V shed 9 bases and J 9 bases; nucleotides not matched to a gene: 4. Germline CDR1 reads MDHEN; CDR2 reads SYDVKM. The CDR3 length is 12 residues. The CDR3 DNA follows: TGTGCCAGTGGGACAGGAACTTCACCCCTCCACTTT. It encodes CASGTGTSPLHF.

The V and J genes are TRBV18 and TRBJ2-2, with D hard to call. The V gene lost 2 bases and the J gene lost 3 bases, with 13 bases spanning the gap. Germline V gene data show CDR1 as KGHSH and CDR2 as LQKENI. There are 16 residues in the CDR3. The CDR3 region has the DNA TGTGCCAGCTCACCAGCAGCGCCTCCGGACACCGGGGAGCTGTTTTTT. Its translation is CASSPAAPPDTGELFF.

In DNA form, the CDR3 reads TGTGCCAGCAGGAAGGGGACCTCATTCTCTGGGGCCAACGTCCTGACTTTC. Amino acids: CASRKGTSFSGANVLTF. This rearrangement joins TRBV13 to TRBJ2-6; tentatively, D is TRBD1 or TRBD2 (5 bases each). The CDR3 runs 17 residues. The V end was cut by 6 bases, the J end by 0 bases, with 15 bases between. Germline V gene data show CDR1 as PRHDT and CDR2 as FYEKMQ (reference sequence).

This clonotype showed up many times. The chain uses TRBV2 and TRBJ2-3; TRBD2 agrees at 7 bases. The J segment lost 4 bases and the V segment lost 1 base, leaving 5 bases of the junction unmatched. Per the germline V gene, CDR1 is SNHLY and CDR2 is FYNNEI. The CDR3 runs 15 residues. CDR3 coding DNA: TGTGCCAGCAGTGAAGTGGGGAGGGGCGCAGATACGCAGTATTTT. The encoded protein is CASSEVGRGADTQYF.

With respect to this clonotype: Since a much larger clone is just one base distant, this may be a read error. V is TRBV20-1 and J is TRBJ2-1; no firm D call. The length of the CDR3 is 14 residues. Germline loops: CDR1 DFQATT, CDR2 SNEGSKA (reference sequence). Written as DNA, the CDR3 is TGCAGTGCTAGAGGTAGACCCAGCTACAGTGAGCAGTTCTTC. Translation: CSARGRPSYSEQFF.

The table lists this clonotype with a few counts. One end of the junction varies from germline; a read error may be responsible. The chain carries TRBV20-1 and TRBJ2-3; D uncertain. This CDR3 region has 12 residues. Germline lookup yields CDR1 DFQATT and CDR2 SNEGSKA (reference sequence). CDR3 sequence: CGALRRTDTQYF. The DNA of the CDR3 is TGCGGTGCTCTTCGCCGCACAGATACGCAGTATTTT.

The chain links TRBV5-1 to TRBJ2-6; perhaps TRBD1 as D (5 bases). Germline V gene lookup returns CDR1 SGHRS and CDR2 YFSETQ. Between the trimmed V and J ends, which lost 1 base and 2 bases, there was a span of 13 bases. The length of the CDR3 is 17 residues. The CDR3 sequence: CASSLNMGLTGANVLTF. The CDR3, as DNA: TGCGCCAGCAGCTTGAATATGGGGCTGACTGGGGCCAACGTCCTGACTTTC.

In this sample, this clonotype turned up many times. The J gene is TRBJ1-4, the V gene TRBV20-1; 8 nucleotides agree with TRBD1. The V segment lost 2 bases and the J segment 7 bases; nucleotides outside the gene matches: 12. CDR1 and CDR2 (germline): DFQATT, SNEGSKA (reference sequence). The CDR3 length is 16 residues. CDR3 residues: CSARNLQGASGEKLFF. DNA for the CDR3: TGCAGTGCTAGAAACCTCCAGGGGGCCTCTGGTGAAAAACTGTTTTTT.

The table lists this clonotype with many counts. This chain joins TRBV7-8 and TRBJ1-3; the D gene is possibly TRBD1 (5 bases). Germline CDR1 SGHVS, CDR2 FQNEAQ. The CDR3 is made up of 16 amino acids. The germline V and J ends were trimmed by 5 bases and 0 bases, with 14 bases remaining between them. CDR3 in amino acids: CASSRGDAYSGNTIYF. In nucleotides, the CDR3 is TGTGCCAGCAGCCGAGGGGATGCCTACTCTGGAAACACCATATATTTT. The full variable domain, with the rest looked up from reference TRBV7-8 and TRBJ1-3, is GAGVSQSPRYKVAKRGQDVALRCDPISGHVSLFWYQQALGQGPEFLTYFQNEAQLDKSGLPSDRFFAERPEGSVSTLKIQRTQQEDSAVYLCASSRGDAYSGNTIYFGEGSWLTVV.

This clonotype was counted between two and nine times. The rearrangement uses TRBV5-1 and TRBJ2-7; TRBD2 matches at 10 bases. V was pared by 1 base and J by 2 bases, with 9 bases of the junction left unmatched. Looked up from germline, CDR1 is SGHRS and CDR2 is YFSETQ. This CDR3 is 17 amino acids long. The CDR3 sequence: CASSLQPTSGTPYEQYF. CDR3 nucleotides: TGCGCCAGCAGCTTGCAGCCTACTAGCGGGACCCCCTACGAGCAGTACTTC. Filled out from reference TRBV5-1 and TRBJ2-7, the complete variable domain reads KAGVTQTPRYLIKTRGQQVTLSCSPISGHRSVSWYQQTPGQGLQFLFEYFSETQRNKGNFPGRFSGRQFSNSRSEMNVSTLELGDSALYLCASSLQPTSGTPYEQYFGPGTRLTVT.

The chain links TRBV5-6 to TRBJ2-4, with D tentatively TRBD2 (5 bases). The CDR3 has 14 residues. Trimming stripped 0 bases from V and 8 bases from J, with 12 bases between. Germline assignment: CDR1 SGHDT and CDR2 YYEEEE. DNA for the CDR3: TGTGCCAGCAGCTTGGGTCTAGGTAGCGACATTCAGTACTTC. It specifies CASSLGLGSDIQYF.

This clonotype was counted ten times or more. This rearrangement joins TRBV27 to TRBJ1-5; D is uncertain. Per germline, CDR1 MNHEY and CDR2 SMNVEV (reference sequence). V was shortened by 6 bases and J by 0 bases, with 21 bases between the two germline ends. The CDR3 consists of 18 residues. CDR3 DNA sequence: TGTGCCAGCAGGGAACCCCCCTGTTGTGCTTATAGCAATCAGCCCCAGCATTTT. Translation: CASREPPCCAYSNQPQHF.

The table lists this clonotype with many counts. The chain joins TRBV11-2 to TRBJ2-1; tentative D call: TRBD1 (5 bases). The CDR3 runs 14 residues. Germline V gene data show CDR1 as SGHAT and CDR2 as FQNNGV. Between the trimmed V and J ends, which lost 2 bases and 2 bases, there was a span of 7 bases. The CDR3 DNA is TGTGCCAGCAGCTTAATGACAGCCTACAATGAGCAGTTCTTC. Its protein product is CASSLMTAYNEQFF.

This clonotype was detected a few times. The chain couples TRBV27 to TRBJ2-7; D possibly corresponds to TRBD1 (6 bases). The CDR3 has 14 amino acids. The germline CDR1 and CDR2 sequences are MNHEY and SMNVEV (reference sequence). The V gene lost 8 bases and the J gene lost 6 bases, with 20 bases spanning the gap. The CDR3 loop is CASAPLSGASEQYF. The CDR3 DNA is TGTGCCAGCGCCCCCCTCTCAGGGGCCTCCGAGCAGTACTTC.